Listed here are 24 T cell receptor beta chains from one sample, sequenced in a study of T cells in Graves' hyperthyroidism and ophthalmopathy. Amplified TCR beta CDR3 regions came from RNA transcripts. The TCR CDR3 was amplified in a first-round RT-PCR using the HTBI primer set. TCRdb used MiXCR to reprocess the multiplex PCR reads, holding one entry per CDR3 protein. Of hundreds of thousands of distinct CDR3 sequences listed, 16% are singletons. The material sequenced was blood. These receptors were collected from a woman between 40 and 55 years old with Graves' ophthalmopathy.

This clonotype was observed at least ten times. CDR3 in amino acids: CASSSPGRMSYEQYF. DNA for the CDR3: TGTGCCAGCAGTTCGCCGGGACGGATGTCCTACGAGCAGTACTTC. The gene calls are TRBV6-1 and TRBJ2-7; possibly TRBD1 or TRBD2 for D (5 bases each). This CDR3 spans 15 amino acids. Trimming took off 5 bases at V and 1 base at J, with 15 bases between the two ends. CDR1 is MNHNS and CDR2 is SASEGT in the germline V gene.

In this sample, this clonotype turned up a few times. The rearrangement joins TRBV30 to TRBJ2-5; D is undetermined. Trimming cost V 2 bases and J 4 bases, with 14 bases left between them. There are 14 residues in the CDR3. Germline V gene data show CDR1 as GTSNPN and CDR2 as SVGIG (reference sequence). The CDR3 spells CAWSYGLGSETQYF. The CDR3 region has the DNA TGTGCCTGGAGTTATGGCCTCGGGTCAGAGACCCAGTACTTC. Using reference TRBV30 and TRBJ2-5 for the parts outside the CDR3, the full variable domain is SQTIHQWPATLVQPVGSPLSLECTVEGTSNPNLYWYRQAAGRGLQLLFYSVGIGQISSEVPQNLSASRPQDRQFILSSKKLLLSDSGFYLCAWSYGLGSETQYFGPGTRLLVL.

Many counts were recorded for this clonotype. This CDR3 is CASSVDRWTEAFF. CDR3 nucleotide sequence: TGTGCCAGCAGCGTGGACAGGTGGACTGAAGCTTTCTTT. The chain couples TRBV5-5 to TRBJ1-1, with TRBD1 matching 7 bases. CDR1 and CDR2 (germline): SGHKS, YYEKEE (reference sequence). V gave up 4 bases and J gave up 5 bases; unmatched junction bases: 5. This CDR3 region has 13 residues. The full variable domain, with the rest looked up from reference TRBV5-5 and TRBJ1-1, is DAGVTQSPTHLIKTRGQQVTLRCSPISGHKSVSWYQQVLGQGPQFIFQYYEKEERGRGNFPDRFSARQFPNYSSELNVNALLLGDSALYLCASSVDRWTEAFFGQGTRLTVV.

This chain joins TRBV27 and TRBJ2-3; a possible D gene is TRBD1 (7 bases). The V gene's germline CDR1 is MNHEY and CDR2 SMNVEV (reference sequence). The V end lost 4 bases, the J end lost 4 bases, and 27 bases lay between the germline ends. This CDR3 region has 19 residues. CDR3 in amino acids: CASSSFPRQGTGGADTQYF. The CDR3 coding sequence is TGTGCCAGCAGTTCATTTCCCCGACAGGGTACCGGGGGTGCAGATACGCAGTATTTT.

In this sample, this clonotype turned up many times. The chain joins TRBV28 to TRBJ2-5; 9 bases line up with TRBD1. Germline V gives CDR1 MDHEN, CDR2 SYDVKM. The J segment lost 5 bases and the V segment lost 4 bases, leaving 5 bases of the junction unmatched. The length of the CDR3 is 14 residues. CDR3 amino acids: CASSSLQGAETQYF. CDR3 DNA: TGTGCCAGCAGTTCCCTACAGGGGGCCGAGACCCAGTACTTC.

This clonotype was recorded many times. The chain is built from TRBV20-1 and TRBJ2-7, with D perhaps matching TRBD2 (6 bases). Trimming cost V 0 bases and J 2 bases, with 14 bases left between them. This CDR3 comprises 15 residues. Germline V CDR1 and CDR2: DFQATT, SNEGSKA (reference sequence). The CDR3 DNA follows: TGCAGTGCTAGAGAGGAGTTGGGAGGAACCTACGAGCAGTACTTC. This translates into CSAREELGGTYEQYF.

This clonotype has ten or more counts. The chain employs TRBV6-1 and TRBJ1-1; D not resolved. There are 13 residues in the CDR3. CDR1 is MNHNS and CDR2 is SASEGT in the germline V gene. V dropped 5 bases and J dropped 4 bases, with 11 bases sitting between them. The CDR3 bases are TGTGCCAGCAGTTATGCGCAAGTCACTGAAGCTTTCTTT. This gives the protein CASSYAQVTEAFF.

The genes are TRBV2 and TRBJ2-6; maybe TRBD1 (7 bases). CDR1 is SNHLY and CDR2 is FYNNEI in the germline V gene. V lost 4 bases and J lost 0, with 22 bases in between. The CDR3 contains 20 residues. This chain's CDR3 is CASSGGGTVPSNSGANVLTF. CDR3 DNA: TGTGCCAGCAGTGGAGGAGGGACAGTACCTTCGAACTCTGGGGCCAACGTCCTGACTTTC.

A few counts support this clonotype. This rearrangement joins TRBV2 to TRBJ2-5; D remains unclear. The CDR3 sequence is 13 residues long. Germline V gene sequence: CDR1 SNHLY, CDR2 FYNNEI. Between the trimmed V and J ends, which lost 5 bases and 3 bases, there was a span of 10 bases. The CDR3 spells CASSPTWEETQYF. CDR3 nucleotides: TGTGCCAGCAGTCCAACGTGGGAAGAGACCCAGTACTTC.

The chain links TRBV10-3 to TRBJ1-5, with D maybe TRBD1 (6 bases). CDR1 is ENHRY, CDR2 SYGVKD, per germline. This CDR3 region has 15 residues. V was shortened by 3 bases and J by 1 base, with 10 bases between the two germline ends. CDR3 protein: CAISEGGGSNQPQHF. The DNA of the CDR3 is TGTGCCATCAGTGAAGGAGGGGGAAGCAATCAGCCCCAGCATTTT.

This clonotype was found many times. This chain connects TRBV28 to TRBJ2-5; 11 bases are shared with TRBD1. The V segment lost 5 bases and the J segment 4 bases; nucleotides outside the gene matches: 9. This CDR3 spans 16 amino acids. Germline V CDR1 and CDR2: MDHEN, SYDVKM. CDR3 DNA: TGTGCCAGCAGTGGAAGAAGGACAGGGGGCAGAGAGACCCAGTACTTC. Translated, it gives CASSGRRTGGRETQYF.

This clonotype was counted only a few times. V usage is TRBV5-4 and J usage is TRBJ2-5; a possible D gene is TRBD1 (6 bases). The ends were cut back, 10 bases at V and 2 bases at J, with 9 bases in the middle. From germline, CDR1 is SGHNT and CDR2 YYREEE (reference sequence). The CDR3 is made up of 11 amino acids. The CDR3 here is CAVGQQETQYF. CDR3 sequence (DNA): TGTGCCGTCGGACAGCAAGAGACCCAGTACTTC.

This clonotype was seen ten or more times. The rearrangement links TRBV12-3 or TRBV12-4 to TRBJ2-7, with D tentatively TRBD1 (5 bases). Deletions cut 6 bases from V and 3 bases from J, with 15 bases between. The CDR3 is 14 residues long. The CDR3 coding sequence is TGTGCCAGCAGCAAGGGGCCCCGGGTCTACGAGCAGTACTTC. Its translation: CASSKGPRVYEQYF.

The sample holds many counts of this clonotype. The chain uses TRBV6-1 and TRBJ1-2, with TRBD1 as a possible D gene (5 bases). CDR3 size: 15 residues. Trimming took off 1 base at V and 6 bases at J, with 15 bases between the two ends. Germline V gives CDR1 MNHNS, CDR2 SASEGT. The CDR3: CASSEVRRQMHGYTF. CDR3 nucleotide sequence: TGTGCCAGCAGTGAAGTCCGGAGACAGATGCATGGCTACACCTTC.

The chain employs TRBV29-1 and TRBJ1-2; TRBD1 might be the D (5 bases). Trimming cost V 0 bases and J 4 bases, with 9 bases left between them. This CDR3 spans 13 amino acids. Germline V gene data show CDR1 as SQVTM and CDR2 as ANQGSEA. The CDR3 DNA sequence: TGCAGCGTTGAAGACCAGGGACCCTATGGCTACACCTTC. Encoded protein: CSVEDQGPYGYTF.

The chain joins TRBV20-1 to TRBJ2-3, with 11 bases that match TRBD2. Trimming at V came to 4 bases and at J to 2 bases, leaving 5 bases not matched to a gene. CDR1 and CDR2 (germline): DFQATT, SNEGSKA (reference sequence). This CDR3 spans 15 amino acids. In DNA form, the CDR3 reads TGCAGTGCTACAACACTAGCGGGAGTCACAGATACGCAGTATTTT. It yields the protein CSATTLAGVTDTQYF.

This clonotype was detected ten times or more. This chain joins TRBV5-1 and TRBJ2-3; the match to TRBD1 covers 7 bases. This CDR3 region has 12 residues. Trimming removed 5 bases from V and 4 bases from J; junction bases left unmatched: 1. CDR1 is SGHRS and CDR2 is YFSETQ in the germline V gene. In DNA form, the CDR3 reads TGCGCCAGCAGGCAGGGGGCAGATACGCAGTATTTT. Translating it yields CASRQGADTQYF.

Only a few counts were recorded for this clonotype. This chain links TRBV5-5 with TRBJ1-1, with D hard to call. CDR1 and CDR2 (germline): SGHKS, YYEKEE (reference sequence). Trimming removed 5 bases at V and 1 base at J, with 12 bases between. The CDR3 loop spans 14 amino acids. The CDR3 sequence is CASREISGNTEAFF. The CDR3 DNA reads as TGTGCCAGCAGAGAGATTTCCGGGAACACTGAAGCTTTCTTT.

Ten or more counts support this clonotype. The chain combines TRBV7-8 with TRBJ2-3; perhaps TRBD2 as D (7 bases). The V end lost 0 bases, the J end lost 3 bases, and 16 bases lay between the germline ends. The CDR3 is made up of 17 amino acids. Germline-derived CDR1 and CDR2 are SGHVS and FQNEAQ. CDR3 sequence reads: CASSLALPGRGTDTQYF. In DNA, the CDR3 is TGTGCCAGCAGCTTAGCGCTGCCTGGGAGGGGGACAGATACGCAGTATTTT.

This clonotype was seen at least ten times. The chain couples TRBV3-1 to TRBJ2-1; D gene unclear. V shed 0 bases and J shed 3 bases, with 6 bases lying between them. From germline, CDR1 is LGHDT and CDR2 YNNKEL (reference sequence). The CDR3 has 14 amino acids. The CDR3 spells CASSQEGRYNEQFF. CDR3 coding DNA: TGTGCCAGCAGCCAAGAAGGCCGCTACAATGAGCAGTTCTTC.

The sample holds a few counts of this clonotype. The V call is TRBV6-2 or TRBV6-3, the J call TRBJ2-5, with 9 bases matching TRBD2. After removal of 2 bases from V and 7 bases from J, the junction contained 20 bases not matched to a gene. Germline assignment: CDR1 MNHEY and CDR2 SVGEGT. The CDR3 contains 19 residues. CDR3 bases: TGTGCCAGCAGTTACGCCGGGACTAGCTTCTCAGTGTATCGAGGGACCCAGTACTTC. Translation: CASSYAGTSFSVYRGTQYF.

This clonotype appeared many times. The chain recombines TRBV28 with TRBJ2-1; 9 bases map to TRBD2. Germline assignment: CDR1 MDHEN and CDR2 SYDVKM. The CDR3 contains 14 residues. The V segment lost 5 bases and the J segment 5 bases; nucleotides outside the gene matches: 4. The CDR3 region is CASSESGRHNEQFF. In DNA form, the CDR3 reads TGTGCCAGCAGTGAGAGCGGGAGGCACAATGAGCAGTTCTTC.

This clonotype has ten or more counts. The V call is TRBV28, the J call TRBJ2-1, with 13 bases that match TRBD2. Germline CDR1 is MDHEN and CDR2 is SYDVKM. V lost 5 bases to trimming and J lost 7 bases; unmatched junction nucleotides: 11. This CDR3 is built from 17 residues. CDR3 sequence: CASSHSLLAGGPNEQFF. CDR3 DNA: TGTGCCAGCAGTCACTCTCTACTAGCGGGAGGGCCGAATGAGCAGTTCTTC.

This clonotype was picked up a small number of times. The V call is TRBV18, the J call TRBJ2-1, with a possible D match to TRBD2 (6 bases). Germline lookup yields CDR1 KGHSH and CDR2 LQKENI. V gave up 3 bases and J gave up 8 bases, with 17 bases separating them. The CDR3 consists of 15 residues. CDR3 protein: CASSPERTTRYEQFF. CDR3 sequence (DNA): TGTGCCAGCTCACCGGAAAGGACTACAAGGTATGAGCAGTTCTTC.